The 24 T cell receptor beta chains below come from one sample, sequenced in a study of CD8 T cells in Susac syndrome. Reverse transcription used roughly 0.45 to 1 ug RNA and random hexamers. TCRdb re-analysed the immunoSEQ multiplex PCR reads in MiXCR, keeping a single row per CDR3 protein. The sample lists some 210,000 distinct CDR3 sequences, about 95% occurring once. Sequenced input: CD4+ T cells from PBMCs. The receptors derive from a human donor with Susac syndrome.

The rearrangement uses TRBV2 and TRBJ2-1; D is possibly TRBD2 (6 bases). Germline loops: CDR1 SNHLY, CDR2 FYNNEI. The CDR3 sequence is 13 residues long. Trimming cost V 4 bases and J 9 bases, with 13 bases left between them. The CDR3, as DNA: TGTGCCAGCAGTGCTTCTCGGGGAGGTGAGCAGTTCTTC. It translates to CASSASRGGEQFF.

The chain has TRBV30 and TRBJ1-4; D may be TRBD1 (5 bases). V shed 7 bases and J shed 6 bases, with 12 bases lying between them. The germline V gene encodes CDR1 GTSNPN and CDR2 SVGIG (reference sequence). This CDR3 has 12 amino acids. The CDR3 region is CALDGGDEKLFF. The CDR3 bases are TGTGCCTTGGACGGGGGGGATGAAAAACTGTTTTTT.

The chain joins TRBV20-1 to TRBJ2-5, with 8 bases fitting TRBD2. CDR1 and CDR2 from the germline V gene are DFQATT and SNEGSKA (reference sequence). The CDR3 contains 16 residues. Trimming cost V 6 bases and J 8 bases; bases outside gene matches: 20. DNA of the CDR3: TGCAGTGCGAAGGAGCGGGGGAGGGGGAATGAGGGAACCCAGTACTTC. Translation: CSAKERGRGNEGTQYF.

This rearrangement joins TRBV6-1 to TRBJ2-2; D call uncertain. Germline-derived CDR1 and CDR2 are MNHNS and SASEGT. The CDR3 has 16 residues. The V and J ends lost 4 bases and 2 bases respectively, with 14 bases between them. The CDR3 region is CASSVPGVTNTGELFF. As DNA, the CDR3 is TGTGCCAGCAGTGTACCTGGGGTTACCAACACCGGGGAGCTGTTTTTT.

The chain employs TRBV7-9 and TRBJ2-6, with D hard to call. This CDR3 comprises 18 residues. Germline lookup yields CDR1 SEHNR and CDR2 FQNEAQ (reference sequence). V lost 2 bases to trimming and J lost 0 bases, with 14 bases between them. The CDR3 nucleotides read TGTGCCAGCAGCTTAATCCCACCCACAATCTCTGGGGCCAACGTCCTGACTTTC. It yields the protein CASSLIPPTISGANVLTF.

This clonotype was detected once. V usage is TRBV20-1 and J usage is TRBJ1-5; D unresolved. This CDR3 spans 15 amino acids. The V end lost 0 bases, the J end lost 2 bases, and 11 bases lay between the germline ends. Per the germline V gene, CDR1 is DFQATT and CDR2 is SNEGSKA (reference sequence). In DNA, the CDR3 is TGCAGTGCTAGAGATGGCATTAATGGCAATCAGCCCCAGCATTTT. It codes for CSARDGINGNQPQHF.

This clonotype was counted a few times. The rearrangement links TRBV5-1 to TRBJ2-6; D call uncertain. CDR3 length: 15 amino acids. V was shortened by 1 base and J by 4 bases, with 9 bases between the two germline ends. Germline V gene data show CDR1 as SGHRS and CDR2 as YFSETQ. The CDR3 protein is CASSLSPSGANVLTF. CDR3 sequence (DNA): TGCGCCAGCAGCTTGTCCCCGAGCGGGGCCAACGTCCTGACTTTC.

This chain connects TRBV5-1 to TRBJ1-2, with no clear D. CDR1 and CDR2 from the germline V gene are SGHRS and YFSETQ. V was clipped by 4 bases and J by 3 bases, with 10 bases between them. The CDR3 has 13 residues. CDR3 sequence (DNA): TGCGCCAGCAGCGAGAGCCCCGACTATGGCTACACCTTC. It translates to CASSESPDYGYTF.

The chain uses TRBV11-2 and TRBJ1-5; tentative D call: TRBD1 (5 bases). V lost 3 bases and J lost 6, with 9 bases in between. CDR1 SGHAT and CDR2 FQNNGV come from the germline V gene. This CDR3 contains 13 residues. The CDR3: CASSLGGGQPQHF. CDR3 coding DNA: TGTGCCAGCAGCTTGGGGGGTGGTCAGCCCCAGCATTTT.

This clonotype was counted between two and nine times. The J gene is TRBJ2-7, the V gene TRBV29-1, with 9 nucleotides matching TRBD1. CDR3 length: 13 residues. Trimming at V came to 5 bases and at J to 6 bases, leaving 8 bases not matched to a gene. Germline CDR1 reads SQVTM; CDR2 reads ANQGSEA. The CDR3 loop reads CSVYRDRVGEQYF. The CDR3 bases are TGCAGCGTTTATCGGGACAGGGTCGGCGAGCAGTACTTC.

The J gene is TRBJ1-1, the V gene TRBV27; 7 bases are shared with TRBD1. The CDR3 is 12 residues long. The V segment lost 3 bases and the J segment 11 bases; nucleotides outside the gene matches: 6. CDR1 MNHEY and CDR2 SMNVEV come from the germline V gene (reference sequence). The CDR3 DNA follows: TGTGCCAGCAGTTTCCGGACAGGCAGGGCTTTCTTT. Its protein is CASSFRTGRAFF.

The V call is TRBV4-3, the J call TRBJ1-3; possibly TRBD1 for D (5 bases). The CDR3 covers 16 residues. V dropped 0 bases and J dropped 0 bases, with 9 bases sitting between them. Germline CDR1 is LGHNA and CDR2 is YSLEER. CDR3 in amino acids: CASSQERGASGNTIYF. CDR3 DNA: TGCGCCAGCAGCCAAGAACGGGGCGCCTCTGGAAACACCATATATTTT.

In its sample, this clonotype was seen once. CDR3 region: CASSLARRTEAFF. The CDR3 DNA reads as TGTGCCAGCAGCTTAGCCAGGCGGACTGAAGCTTTCTTT. The V and J genes are TRBV11-1 and TRBJ1-1, with D uncertain. V lost 0 bases and J 5 bases, leaving 7 bases between the germline ends. Germline V gives CDR1 SGHAT, CDR2 FQDESV (reference sequence). The CDR3 runs 13 residues. The full variable domain, with the rest looked up from reference TRBV11-1 and TRBJ1-1, is EAEVAQSPRYKITEKSQAVAFWCDPISGHATLYWYRQILGQGPELLVQFQDESVVDDSQLPKDRFSAERLKGVDSTLKIQPAELGDSAMYLCASSLARRTEAFFGQGTRLTVV.

For the CDR3, the DNA is TGTGCCAGCAGGATAGGTGGGATCACTGAAGCTTTCTTT. This gives the protein CASRIGGITEAFF. V and J are TRBV6-5 and TRBJ1-1; no clear D. CDR3 size: 13 residues. CDR1 MNHEY and CDR2 SVGAGI come from the germline V gene. Trimming removed 6 bases at V and 4 bases at J, with 12 bases between.

This chain links TRBV20-1 with TRBJ1-4, with 7 bases fitting TRBD1. Germline CDR1 DFQATT, CDR2 SNEGSKA (reference sequence). The CDR3 spans 16 residues. Germline trimming cut 2 bases from V and 0 bases from J; bases unmatched to any gene: 6. In DNA form, the CDR3 reads TGCAGTGCTAGACCGACAGGGAGATCAACTAATGAAAAACTGTTTTTT. Translation: CSARPTGRSTNEKLFF.

J is TRBJ2-2 and V is TRBV25-1; TRBD1 aligns across 8 bases. With V trimmed by 3 bases and J by 7 bases, 22 bases remained unmatched. Germline CDR1 reads MGHDK; CDR2 reads SYGVNS. The CDR3 sequence is 20 residues long. As DNA, the CDR3 is TGTGCCAGCAGTGATCCCCGAAGGGGAGAAGGCAGGGGGCAAAACGGGGAGCTGTTTTTT. It encodes CASSDPRRGEGRGQNGELFF.

CDR3 in amino acids: CSARFEGGNTEAFF. The CDR3 nucleotides are TGCAGTGCTAGGTTCGAGGGGGGGAACACTGAAGCTTTCTTT. V is TRBV20-1 and J is TRBJ1-1; TRBD1 is a possible D gene (6 bases). The CDR3 contains 14 residues. The germline CDR1 and CDR2 sequences are DFQATT and SNEGSKA (reference sequence). V was shortened by 3 bases and J by 1 base, with 12 bases between the two germline ends.

The chain joins TRBV7-9 to TRBJ1-1, with D hard to call. Germline V gene sequence: CDR1 SEHNR, CDR2 FQNEAQ (reference sequence). V was trimmed by 5 bases and J by 11 bases, leaving 18 bases between them. The CDR3 spans 13 residues. For the CDR3, the DNA is TGTGCCAGCAGCGTCGTGGCGGACCTTAGCGCTTTCTTT. Translated: CASSVVADLSAFF.

This rearrangement joins TRBV6-5 to TRBJ2-1, with D tentatively TRBD1 or TRBD2 (5 bases each). V gave up 5 bases and J gave up 6 bases, with 11 bases separating them. The CDR3 covers 13 residues. Germline V gene lookup returns CDR1 MNHEY and CDR2 SVGAGI. CDR3 sequence (DNA): TGTGCCAGCAGTCACCGGGACCGCAATGAGCAGTTCTTC. It encodes CASSHRDRNEQFF.

CDR3: CASSLDPVDYEQYF. The CDR3 DNA sequence: TGTGCCAGCAGCTTAGATCCAGTTGACTACGAGCAGTACTTC. V gene TRBV5-4 combines with J gene TRBJ2-7, with D uncertain. V lost 2 bases and J lost 3, with 12 bases in between. The CDR3 runs 14 residues. Germline V gene lookup returns CDR1 SGHNT and CDR2 YYREEE (reference sequence).

CDR3 DNA: TGCAGCGCGGGGATCAGGGGCTCCTACGAGCAGTACTTC. Its protein product is CSAGIRGSYEQYF. The rearrangement joins TRBV29-1 to TRBJ2-7, with D possibly matching TRBD1 (6 bases). V shed 7 bases and J shed 0 bases, with 13 bases lying between them. The CDR3 consists of 13 residues. Germline CDR1 SQVTM, CDR2 ANQGSEA.

The CDR3 region is CSALRVGQPQHF. In DNA form, the CDR3 reads TGCAGTGCACTACGAGTCGGGCAGCCCCAGCATTTT. This sequence joins TRBV20-1 and TRBJ1-5; no firm D call. Germline assignment: CDR1 DFQATT and CDR2 SNEGSKA (reference sequence). This CDR3 is built from 12 residues. Trimming shortened V by 6 bases and J by 7 bases, and 13 bases separated the two germline ends.

The chain recombines TRBV29-1 with TRBJ1-4; D may be TRBD1 (5 bases). CDR1 and CDR2 from the germline V gene are SQVTM and ANQGSEA. The CDR3 has 14 residues. The V end lost 0 bases, the J end lost 8 bases, and 13 bases lay between the germline ends. CDR3: CSVEDNRSGEKLFF. In nucleotides, the CDR3 is TGCAGCGTTGAAGACAACAGGAGCGGGGAAAAACTGTTTTTT.

This clonotype was detected once. The rearrangement links TRBV12-5 to TRBJ1-6; 7 bases line up with TRBD1. The CDR3 covers 17 residues. Germline V gene sequence: CDR1 LGHNT, CDR2 FRNRAP. Trimming at V came to 0 bases and at J to 1 base, leaving 3 bases not matched to a gene. The CDR3 protein is CASGLVTGQSYNSPLHF. As DNA, the CDR3 is TGTGCTAGTGGTTTGGTAACGGGACAGTCCTATAATTCACCCCTCCACTTT.